What follows describes a single TCR beta chain. The CDR3 has 15 amino acids. CDR1 and CDR2 from the germline V gene are MNHEY and SVGAGI. J lost 4 bases, V lost 6 bases, and 9 bases had no gene match. TCRdb's copy holds only in-frame clones and misses some; the assay was immunoSEQ multiplex PCR. The profile shows approximately 150,000 clones, around 90% of them singletons. The sample originates from a study of control samples from healthy donors and cancer patients. The sequenced material came from blood. The TCR was taken from a man younger than 40 in good health. The chain couples TRBV6-5 to TRBJ2-3, with TRBD2 identical over 8 bases. CDR3: CASSGDPGGPDTQYF. DNA for the CDR3: TGTGCCAGCAGCGGGGATCCGGGGGGGCCAGATACGCAGTATTTT.